Detailed here is one T cell receptor (beta chain). Its antigen remains unknown. PCR used 60 Vbeta primers and 13 Jbeta primers. Generated by immunoSEQ multiplex PCR, the TCRdb table keeps only in-frame clones and is missing some. Of roughly 110,000 clones in the sample, roughly four fifths were seen once. This sample was taken from a study of cytomegalovirus exposure and HLA in healthy donors. Donors sampled were nominally healthy, though unrecorded immune exposures were likely. Trimming stripped 6 bases from V and 0 bases from J, with 11 bases between. Germline loops: CDR1 SNHLY, CDR2 FYNNEI. The CDR3 extends over 15 amino acids. Study results and caveats: Cytomegalovirus status was reportedly diagnosed by the classifier with high sensitivity and specificity. Reported findings show TCR beta sequences accurately forecast HLA-A and HLA-B alleles in most subjects.

The chain carries TRBV2 and TRBJ1-4; D is possibly TRBD1 (5 bases). The sequenced sample consisted of PBMCs. The receptor was derived from a man aged 60 to 75 in good health and CMV-seronegative. The CDR3 DNA follows: TGTGCCAGCAGCCGGGGGGGGGCAACTAATGAAAAACTGTTTTTT. It translates to CASSRGGATNEKLFF.